This T cell receptor (beta chain) came from a study of T cell responses to AZD1222 COVID-19 vaccine. About this clone: Its antigen is undetermined.

The data were produced by immunoSEQ multiplex PCR, yet TCRdb's version contains in-frame clones alone and is incomplete. The sample lists about 73,000 clones; about 87% were seen once. This CDR3 region has 15 residues. Trimming left V 5 bases short and J 2 bases short, with 15 bases between. The germline V gene encodes CDR1 MDHEN and CDR2 SYDVKM. Findings and limits, study-wide: Close to half of spike-specific TCRs reportedly recognize unmutated variant regions. Just a handful of AZD1222 recipients tested seropositive at baseline.

Specimen: peripheral blood, collected on day 0 of AZD1222 vaccination. The chain has TRBV28 and TRBJ1-2; D call uncertain. The source is an adult in good health. The CDR3: CASSPHHQNNYGYTF. Here the CDR3 DNA reads TGTGCCAGCAGTCCTCATCATCAAAACAACTATGGCTACACCTTC.